One sample yielded the 10 T cell receptor beta chains listed below, sequenced in a study of identical twins. TCRdb analysed the 5' RACE reads with MiXCR anew, one entry per CDR3 protein. The table shows about 250,000 distinct CDR3 sequences, with around 8.3% occurring only once. These data are also associated with another study on yellow fever vaccine responses in identical twins.

The sample taken for sequencing was CD8+ T cells sorted from blood. These receptor sequences come from a woman between 18 and 30 years old in good health.

The chain links TRBV6-1 to TRBJ1-2, with D unresolved. Germline CDR1 MNHNS, CDR2 SASEGT. CDR3 length: 13 amino acids. The V end lost 4 bases, the J end lost 8 bases, and 14 bases lay between the germline ends. In DNA form, the CDR3 reads TGTGCCAGCAGTGGGACCCTCAAAAAGGGCTACACCTTC. Amino acids: CASSGTLKKGYTF.

The chain is built from TRBV7-2 and TRBJ1-5; D might be TRBD1 (6 bases). Germline-derived CDR1 and CDR2 are SGHTA and FQGNSA. Trimming removed 4 bases at V and 1 base at J, with 14 bases between. The CDR3 length is 16 residues. The DNA for the CDR3 is TGTGCCAGCAGCTCAAACACAGGGTCGAGCAATCAGCCCCAGCATTTT. It yields the protein CASSSNTGSSNQPQHF.

CDR3 DNA: TGTGCCAGCAGCCAAGAGGGCAGGGGGCAGTACGAGCAGTACTTC. This translates into CASSQEGRGQYEQYF. The rearrangement links TRBV4-2 to TRBJ2-7, with 8 positions matching TRBD1. CDR1 LGHNA and CDR2 YNFKEQ come from the germline V gene. CDR3 length: 15 residues. V lost 0 bases and J lost 4; bases outside the gene matches: 5.

This clonotype appeared a few times. The V gene is TRBV3-1, the J gene TRBJ1-1; D call uncertain. Germline-derived CDR1 and CDR2 are LGHDT and YNNKEL (reference sequence). There are 15 residues in the CDR3. The V and J ends lost 6 bases and 1 base respectively, with 15 bases between them. CDR3 protein: CASRATYRSNTEAFF. The CDR3 DNA sequence: TGTGCCAGCAGGGCAACCTACCGTTCGAACACTGAAGCTTTCTTT.

The rearrangement uses TRBV7-8 and TRBJ2-1, with 8 bases lining up with TRBD2. V lost 5 bases and J lost 9; bases outside the gene matches: 12. The CDR3 sequence is 15 residues long. Germline CDR1 and CDR2: SGHVS and FQNEAQ. This chain's CDR3 is CASSPGLVEYVEQFF. CDR3 DNA: TGTGCCAGCAGCCCGGGACTAGTCGAATATGTTGAGCAGTTCTTC.

V gene TRBV30 combines with J gene TRBJ1-1; D remains ambiguous. CDR1 is GTSNPN and CDR2 is SVGIG in the germline V gene (reference sequence). There are 15 residues in the CDR3. V was clipped by 0 bases and J by 1 base, with 12 bases between them. This chain's CDR3 is CAWSVLTRTNTEAFF. As DNA, the CDR3 is TGTGCCTGGAGTGTACTTACACGGACGAACACTGAAGCTTTCTTT.

The J gene is TRBJ1-3, the V gene TRBV27, with TRBD1 matching 8 bases. V trimming: 3 bases; J trimming: 9 bases; junction bases outside the gene matches: 7. Germline V gene data show CDR1 as MNHEY and CDR2 as SMNVEV (reference sequence). The CDR3 loop spans 14 amino acids. CDR3 sequence reads: CASSFGQGVGTIYF. CDR3 nucleotides: TGTGCCAGCAGTTTTGGACAGGGAGTTGGCACCATATATTTT.

This clonotype was counted a few times. The genes are TRBV7-6 and TRBJ2-1; D is ambiguous. Germline CDR1 reads SGHVS; CDR2 reads FNYEAQ. The CDR3 has 12 residues. Trimming pared 5 bases from V and 9 bases from J, leaving 11 bases between. The CDR3 nucleotides are TGTGCCAGCAGCCCCCCTAGGAGTGAGCAGTTCTTC. Translating gives CASSPPRSEQFF.

The J gene is TRBJ2-7, the V gene TRBV4-1; 8 bases fit TRBD1. CDR3 length: 14 amino acids. V shed 4 bases and J 2 bases; nucleotides not matched to a gene: 4. Per the germline V gene, CDR1 is MGHRA and CDR2 is YSYEKL. This chain's CDR3 is CASSLTGETYEQYF. In DNA form, the CDR3 reads TGCGCCAGCAGCCTGACAGGGGAAACCTACGAGCAGTACTTC.

This clonotype was counted ten times or more. The V gene is TRBV12-3 or TRBV12-4, the J gene TRBJ2-5; D remains ambiguous. V lost 6 bases and J lost 2, with 16 bases in between. The CDR3 runs 15 residues. The chain's CDR3 is CASSPGVNVQETQYF. The CDR3 bases are TGTGCCAGCAGCCCGGGCGTTAACGTACAAGAGACCCAGTACTTC.